The 30 T cell receptor beta chains reported below all come from one sample, sequenced in a study of graft-versus-host responses after intestinal transplantation. Profiled with immunoSEQ multiplex PCR; TCRdb holds only in-frame clones, not every one. The sample yields about 23,000 clones, approximately 90% seen once. The material was PBMCs, obtained just under 40 days after intestinal transplant. Receptors were obtained from a human patient who received an intestinal transplant, so some T cells may come from the graft donor.

The chain is built from TRBV5-4 and TRBJ1-1, with D perhaps matching TRBD1 (5 bases). Between the trimmed V and J ends, which lost 5 bases and 1 base, there was a span of 15 bases. This CDR3 is built from 15 residues. Germline CDR1 reads SGHNT; CDR2 reads YYREEE (reference sequence). The DNA for the CDR3 is TGTGCCAGCAGTCCTACCGGGACCCCGAACACTGAAGCTTTCTTT. Protein: CASSPTGTPNTEAFF. Combining the CDR3 with reference TRBV5-4 and TRBJ1-1 gives the whole variable domain ETGVTQSPTHLIKTRGQQVTLRCSSQSGHNTVSWYQQALGQGPQFIFQYYREEENGRGNFPPRFSGLQFPNYSSELNVNALELDDSALYLCASSPTGTPNTEAFFGQGTRLTVV.

V is TRBV5-6 and J is TRBJ2-2; 8 nucleotides agree with TRBD2. V lost 2 bases, J lost 5 bases, and 8 bases stayed unmatched. This CDR3 contains 16 residues. Germline-derived CDR1 and CDR2 are SGHDT and YYEEEE. The CDR3 DNA follows: TGTGCCAGCAGCTTTTACCGGGAGGGCCGGACCGGGGAGCTGTTTTTT. Its protein is CASSFYREGRTGELFF. The complete variable domain, with remaining parts taken from reference TRBV5-6 and TRBJ2-2, reads DAGVTQSPTHLIKTRGQQVTLRCSPKSGHDTVSWYQQALGQGPQFIFQYYEEEERQRGNFPDRFSGHQFPNYSSELNVNALLLGDSALYLCASSFYREGRTGELFFGEGSRLTVL.

The rearrangement links TRBV7-2 to TRBJ2-1, with D unresolved. Germline V gene sequence: CDR1 SGHTA, CDR2 FQGNSA. The CDR3 is 15 residues long. Trimming took off 5 bases at V and 0 bases at J, with 11 bases between the two ends. CDR3 protein: CASSIQPGSYNEQFF. CDR3 DNA: TGTGCCAGCAGCATACAACCAGGCTCCTACAATGAGCAGTTCTTC.

This chain connects TRBV27 to TRBJ1-6; TRBD1 might be the D (5 bases). Trimming removed 4 bases from V and 9 bases from J, with 13 bases in between. Looked up from germline, CDR1 is MNHEY and CDR2 is SMNVEV (reference sequence). This CDR3 is built from 14 residues. The CDR3 region is CASSSGRPSSPLHF. CDR3 coding DNA: TGTGCCAGCAGTTCAGGGAGGCCAAGTTCACCCCTCCACTTT.

V gene TRBV9 combines with J gene TRBJ2-5; D not resolved. The CDR3 runs 12 residues. V shed 2 bases and J shed 0 bases, with 2 bases lying between them. The germline gives CDR1 SGDLS, CDR2 YYNGEE. CDR3 sequence reads: CASSVNQETQYF. CDR3 sequence (DNA): TGTGCCAGCAGCGTCAACCAAGAGACCCAGTACTTC.

The chain uses TRBV21-1 and TRBJ1-1. TRBV21-1 is marked as a pseudogene. The CDR3 sequence is 16 residues long. The chain's CDR3 is CASSAHIGGLNTEAFF. The CDR3 DNA reads as TGTGCCAGCAGCGCCCATATCGGGGGACTGAACACTGAAGCTTTCTTT.

J is TRBJ1-2 and V is TRBV13; the D gene is possibly TRBD1 (6 bases). The length of the CDR3 is 14 residues. Trimming took off 4 bases at V and 0 bases at J, with 9 bases between the two ends. The germline V gene encodes CDR1 PRHDT and CDR2 FYEKMQ (reference sequence). Here the CDR3 DNA reads TGTGCCAGCAGCTCAGGGGAATCTAACTATGGCTACACCTTC. Protein product: CASSSGESNYGYTF.

The chain links TRBV5-5 to TRBJ1-5, with D uncertain. The germline V gene encodes CDR1 SGHKS and CDR2 YYEKEE (reference sequence). The germline V and J ends were trimmed by 4 bases and 0 bases, with 11 bases remaining between them. The CDR3 covers 15 residues. CDR3 nucleotide sequence: TGTGCCAGCAGCACCTCGGGGTATAGCAATCAGCCCCAGCATTTT. Translating it yields CASSTSGYSNQPQHF. The full variable domain, completed using reference TRBV5-5 and TRBJ1-5, is DAGVTQSPTHLIKTRGQQVTLRCSPISGHKSVSWYQQVLGQGPQFIFQYYEKEERGRGNFPDRFSARQFPNYSSELNVNALLLGDSALYLCASSTSGYSNQPQHFGDGTRLSIL.

The rearrangement uses TRBV19 and TRBJ2-7; 8 bases are a match to TRBD1. The CDR3 runs 16 residues. The germline CDR1 and CDR2 sequences are LNHDA and SQIVND (reference sequence). The V gene end was trimmed by 4 bases and the J gene end by 1 base; junction bases not matched to a gene: 9. CDR3 DNA sequence: TGTGCCAGTAGTAAGACAGGACAGGGAGGATCCTACGAGCAGTACTTC. Protein product: CASSKTGQGGSYEQYF.

The V gene is TRBV13, the J gene TRBJ2-3, with 9 bases fitting TRBD2. Germline CDR1 is PRHDT and CDR2 is FYEKMQ (reference sequence). The CDR3 has 16 residues. Germline trimming cut 2 bases from V and 6 bases from J; bases unmatched to any gene: 9. Here the CDR3 reads CASSLRLAEVFDTQYF. The CDR3 DNA follows: TGTGCCAGCAGCTTACGACTAGCGGAAGTATTTGATACGCAGTATTTT.

This clone appeared once. The chain recombines TRBV7-9 with TRBJ1-2, with D perhaps TRBD1 (6 bases). The germline gives CDR1 SEHNR, CDR2 FQNEAQ (reference sequence). This CDR3 is built from 16 residues. Trimming shortened V by 4 bases and J by 4 bases, and 19 bases separated the two germline ends. CDR3 in amino acids: CASSWTVSVQSYGYTF. CDR3 coding DNA: TGTGCCAGCAGCTGGACAGTCTCGGTTCAGAGCTATGGCTACACCTTC.

V is TRBV27 and J is TRBJ1-2, with a weak D call TRBD1 (5 bases). This CDR3 comprises 16 residues. From germline, CDR1 is MNHEY and CDR2 SMNVEV (reference sequence). The germline V and J ends were trimmed by 2 bases and 8 bases, with 21 bases remaining between them. CDR3 DNA: TGTGCCAGCAGTTTAACATCGACAGAATCGCCTTGGGGCTACACCTTC. Encoded protein: CASSLTSTESPWGYTF.

The chain carries TRBV12-2 and TRBJ2-6; TRBD2, the D gene given by the table, was not confirmed from the DNA. TRBV12-2 constitutes a pseudogene. The CDR3 is 19 amino acids. The CDR3 coding sequence is TGTGCAAGTCGCCTCAGTCGGACTCCACACAAAAGTCGGGCCAACGTCCTGACTTTC. Protein: CASRLSRTPHKSRANVLTF.

This clone came up once. The genes are TRBV6-5 and TRBJ2-1; D is undetermined. The V and J ends lost 2 bases and 5 bases respectively, with 10 bases between them. Germline loops: CDR1 MNHEY, CDR2 SVGAGI. CDR3 length: 14 residues. For the CDR3, the DNA is TGTGCCAGCAGTTACGGAAGGAACGACAATGAGCAGTTCTTC. It yields the protein CASSYGRNDNEQFF.

The rearrangement links TRBV9 to TRBJ2-7; possibly TRBD1 or TRBD2 for D (5 bases each). The V end was cut by 4 bases, the J end by 2 bases, with 19 bases between. CDR3 length equals 16 residues. Germline V CDR1 and CDR2: SGDLS, YYNGEE. Here the CDR3 reads CASSPQSGTAPYEQYF. CDR3 in DNA: TGTGCCAGCAGCCCTCAGTCCGGGACGGCTCCCTACGAGCAGTACTTC.

The chain uses TRBV30 and TRBJ2-1, with TRBD2 identical over 8 bases. J lost 6 bases, V lost 1 base, and 11 bases had no gene match. Germline CDR1 GTSNPN, CDR2 SVGIG (reference sequence). The CDR3 consists of 16 residues. Written as DNA, the CDR3 is TGTGCCTGGAGTGCCCGGACTAGCTTGATGGGCAATGAGCAGTTCTTC. Translation: CAWSARTSLMGNEQFF.

The chain is built from TRBV10-1 and TRBJ2-1; 7 nucleotides line up with TRBD2. V lost 3 bases to trimming and J lost 0 bases; unmatched junction nucleotides: 11. Germline V lookup: CDR1 WNHNN, CDR2 SYGVQD (reference sequence). This CDR3 contains 18 residues. As DNA, the CDR3 is TGCGCCAGCAGTGATTGCGCGGGAGAAAGGGGCTCCTACAATGAGCAGTTCTTC. This sequence encodes CASSDCAGERGSYNEQFF.

The CDR3 protein is CASSPSYNEQFF. The CDR3, as DNA: TGTGCCAGCAGTCCGTCCTACAATGAGCAGTTCTTC. The V gene is TRBV7-9, the J gene TRBJ2-1; D is ambiguous. The CDR3 contains 12 residues. Germline values: CDR1 SEHNR, CDR2 FQNEAQ (reference sequence). Trimming cost V 6 bases and J 1 base, with 4 bases left between them.

The rearrangement joins TRBV11-3 to TRBJ2-7; 7 positions agree with TRBD1. The CDR3 consists of 15 residues. Germline-derived CDR1 and CDR2 are SGHNT and YENEEA. The junction had 11 bases not matched to a gene; V was cut back by 4 bases and J by 5 bases. The CDR3 sequence: CASSSMTGKVNEQYF. The CDR3 coding sequence is TGTGCCAGCAGCTCGATGACAGGGAAAGTCAACGAGCAGTACTTC.

The chain carries TRBV5-4 and TRBJ2-4, with D unresolved. CDR1 and CDR2 from the germline V gene are SGHNT and YYREEE (reference sequence). This CDR3 is built from 15 residues. Trimming stripped 0 bases from V and 2 bases from J, with 9 bases between. For the CDR3, the DNA is TGTGCCAGCAGCTTGGCCGGTTGGACCAAAAACATTCAGTACTTC. Protein product: CASSLAGWTKNIQYF.

This chain links TRBV21-1 with TRBJ1-2. TRBV21-1 is designated a pseudogene. This CDR3 contains 12 residues. The CDR3 DNA sequence: TGTGCCAGCAGCAAAAAAAACTATGGCTACACCTTC. This codes for CASSKKNYGYTF.

The chain employs TRBV28 and TRBJ2-2; no reliable D call. CDR1 MDHEN and CDR2 SYDVKM come from the germline V gene. The CDR3 is 14 residues long. Trimming shortened V by 6 bases and J by 4 bases, and 12 bases separated the two germline ends. CDR3 sequence (DNA): TGTGCCAGCAGGACTGGACGGACCACCGGGGAGCTGTTTTTT. Its protein is CASRTGRTTGELFF.

This sequence joins TRBV7-9 and TRBJ1-5, with 10 bases that match TRBD1. The junction had 2 bases not matched to a gene; V was cut back by 1 base and J by 2 bases. CDR3 length: 16 residues. CDR1 is SEHNR and CDR2 is FQNEAQ in the germline V gene (reference sequence). DNA of the CDR3: TGTGCCAGCAGCTTAGGACAGGGGGCGCGCAATCAGCCCCAGCATTTT. This codes for CASSLGQGARNQPQHF.

The chain has TRBV28 and TRBJ1-1, with 7 bases lining up with TRBD1. The CDR3 is 14 residues long. Per germline, CDR1 MDHEN and CDR2 SYDVKM. Losses at the gene ends were 10 bases for V and 5 bases for J; bases not matched to a gene: 13. This chain's CDR3 is CATEETGEITEAFF. CDR3 sequence (DNA): TGTGCCACCGAAGAAACAGGGGAAATAACTGAAGCTTTCTTT.

The chain recombines TRBV11-2 with TRBJ2-7; D may be TRBD2 (5 bases). This CDR3 has 16 residues. V lost 1 base to trimming and J lost 0 bases, with 13 bases between them. Germline values: CDR1 SGHAT, CDR2 FQNNGV. The CDR3 coding sequence is TGTGCCAGCAGCTTAGTGGAGCGACTAAGCTCCTACGAGCAGTACTTC. Its protein is CASSLVERLSSYEQYF.

J is TRBJ1-5 and V is TRBV28; D is unclear. Germline V CDR1 and CDR2: MDHEN, SYDVKM. The length of the CDR3 is 15 residues. Trimming shortened V by 2 bases and J by 0 bases, and 8 bases separated the two germline ends. CDR3 sequence reads: CASSLTAFSNQPQHF. DNA of the CDR3: TGTGCCAGCAGTTTAACAGCCTTTAGCAATCAGCCCCAGCATTTT.

The V gene is TRBV7-3, the J gene TRBJ2-6; TRBD1 matches at 7 bases. J gave up 2 bases and V 2 bases, and 3 bases lay outside the gene matches. CDR1 is SGHTA and CDR2 is FQGTGA in the germline V gene. This CDR3 has 16 residues. CDR3 sequence: CASSLLGGPGANVLTF. CDR3 bases: TGTGCCAGCAGCTTACTAGGGGGCCCTGGGGCCAACGTCCTGACTTTC. Full variable domain (rest looked up from reference TRBV7-3 and TRBJ2-6): GAGVSQTPSNKVTEKGKYVELRCDPISGHTALYWYRQSLGQGPEFLIYFQGTGAADDSGLPNDRFFAVRPEGSVSTLKIQRTERGDSAVYLCASSLLGGPGANVLTFGAGSRLTVL.

Worth noting for this clone: The junction shows a germline mismatch at one end, possibly a read error. The gene calls are TRBV7-7 and TRBJ1-5; weak D call: TRBD1 (5 bases). The germline V gene has CDR1 SSHAT and CDR2 FNYEAQ (reference sequence). This CDR3 contains 16 residues. CDR3 sequence (DNA): TGTGCTAGCAGCTTACCCAGGGCAGTACGGAATCAGCCCCAGCATTTT. As protein: CASSLPRAVRNQPQHF.

The rearrangement uses TRBV10-3 and TRBJ2-1, with D possibly called TRBD1 or TRBD2 (5 bases each). The V and J ends lost 4 bases and 1 base respectively, with 17 bases between them. CDR1 ENHRY and CDR2 SYGVKD come from the germline V gene. The CDR3 covers 17 residues. CDR3 in DNA: TGTGCCATCAGTGCCCCTCCCCGGGGACCTTCCTACAATGAGCAGTTCTTC. Protein: CAISAPPRGPSYNEQFF.

This rearrangement joins TRBV19 to TRBJ1-3; a possible D gene is TRBD1 (6 bases). Trimming removed 2 bases at V and 0 bases at J, with 11 bases between. CDR3 size: 16 residues. Germline values: CDR1 LNHDA, CDR2 SQIVND (reference sequence). CDR3 region: CASSIFTGSSGNTIYF. The CDR3 nucleotides are TGTGCCAGTAGTATATTCACAGGGAGCTCTGGAAACACCATATATTTT.